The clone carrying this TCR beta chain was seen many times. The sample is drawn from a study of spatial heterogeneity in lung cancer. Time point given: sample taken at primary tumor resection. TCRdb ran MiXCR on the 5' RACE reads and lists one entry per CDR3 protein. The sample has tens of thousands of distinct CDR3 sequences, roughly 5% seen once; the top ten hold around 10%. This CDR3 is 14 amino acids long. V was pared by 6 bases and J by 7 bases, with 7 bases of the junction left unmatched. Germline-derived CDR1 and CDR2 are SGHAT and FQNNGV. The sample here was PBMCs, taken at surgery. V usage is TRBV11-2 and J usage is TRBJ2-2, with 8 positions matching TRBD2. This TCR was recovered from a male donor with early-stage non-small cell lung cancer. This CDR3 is CASRKPGGHGELFF. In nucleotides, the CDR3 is TGTGCCAGCAGAAAACCGGGAGGGCACGGGGAGCTGTTTTTT.